The T cell receptor (beta chain) described here comes from a study of tumor and adjacent non-tumor tissue in lung cancer. The overall study: The patients, around 11 men and a handful of women, were about 31 to 76 with stage I to III disease. Around 4.5 million productive TCRbeta reads were obtained per sample on average. Findings and limits, study-wide: Significantly higher TCR diversity was found in tumor than normal lung.

The table lists this clonotype with a count of one. Its cognate antigen is unknown. The template was RNA from unsorted bulk tissue. Donors were chemotherapy-naive, newly diagnosed lung cancer surgical patients in China, August–late 2014. Three rounds of nested PCR, following a modified ARM-PCR protocol, produced the TCRbeta library. MiXCR was run by TCRdb on the multiplex PCR reads, yielding one entry per CDR3 protein. The top ten hold approximately 9% of the sample, which has around 79,000 distinct CDR3 sequences, roughly two thirds seen once. The CDR3 has 12 residues. Trimming shortened V by 3 bases and J by 7 bases, and 12 bases separated the two germline ends. Germline CDR1 and CDR2: DFQATT and SNEGSKA (reference sequence).

The TCR sequence derives from a woman aged 40-49 years with non-small cell lung cancer. This sequence joins TRBV20-1 and TRBJ1-1, with D maybe TRBD1 (5 bases). Sequences were obtained from lung tumor tissue. The CDR3 DNA is TGCAGTGCTAGGATAGGGGCCATTGAAGCTTTCTTT. This codes for CSARIGAIEAFF.